The present TCR beta chain was sequenced within a study of blood T cells in healthy people across ages. About the study: There was about one barcoded beta molecule captured by template switching per two T cells. General observations from the study: Estimates of diversity drawn from one million T cells were considered underestimates.

Per the germline V gene, CDR1 is SNHLY and CDR2 is FYNNEI. The CDR3 covers 13 residues. The trim removed 2 bases at V and 7 bases at J, leaving 4 bases unmatched. This clonotype was picked up a small number of times. The antigen is not known. Alongside a J-beta primer mix, a sample-barcoded 5' primer served in a second PCR lasting about 7 to 11 cycles. MiXCR, run by TCRdb on the 5' RACE reads, gives a single entry per CDR3 protein. This table has 1.5 million to 2 million distinct CDR3 sequences, approximately 50% appearing once. The J gene is TRBJ1-2, the V gene TRBV2; 7 nucleotides agree with TRBD1. The TCR was taken from a woman aged 40 to 50 in good health. Sequencing was performed on blood. The CDR3 loop reads CASSERGRVGYTF. In nucleotides, the CDR3 is TGTGCCAGCAGTGAAAGGGGGCGAGTTGGCTACACCTTC.